The source of this T cell receptor beta chain is a study of cytomegalovirus exposure and HLA in healthy donors. Study details: As an earlier analysis found, roughly 180 million T cells yielded about 120 million unique TCR beta sequences.

About this clone itself: Antigen specificity is unknown.

The PCR made use of 60 Vbeta and 13 Jbeta primers. Some clones are missing from TCRdb's copy, which holds only in-frame ones; the method was immunoSEQ multiplex PCR. The sample includes 120,000 or so clones, roughly 80% of them seen just once. The CDR3 loop spans 13 amino acids. Per germline, CDR1 MDHEN and CDR2 SYDVKM. Deletions cut 5 bases from V and 15 bases from J, with 20 bases between. Findings of the study overall: A later analysis found most CMV-associated TCR beta chains apparently HLA-restricted.

Donors had nominal health at sampling but likely had unrecorded immune exposures. The chain joins TRBV28 to TRBJ2-1; D is undetermined. The receptor's source is a man in his thirties or forties in good health and CMV-seronegative. Sequenced: PBMCs. In DNA, the CDR3 is TGTGCCAGCAGTGTACCCGGGTTCTACCTTGGGTTCTTC. Translated: CASSVPGFYLGFF.